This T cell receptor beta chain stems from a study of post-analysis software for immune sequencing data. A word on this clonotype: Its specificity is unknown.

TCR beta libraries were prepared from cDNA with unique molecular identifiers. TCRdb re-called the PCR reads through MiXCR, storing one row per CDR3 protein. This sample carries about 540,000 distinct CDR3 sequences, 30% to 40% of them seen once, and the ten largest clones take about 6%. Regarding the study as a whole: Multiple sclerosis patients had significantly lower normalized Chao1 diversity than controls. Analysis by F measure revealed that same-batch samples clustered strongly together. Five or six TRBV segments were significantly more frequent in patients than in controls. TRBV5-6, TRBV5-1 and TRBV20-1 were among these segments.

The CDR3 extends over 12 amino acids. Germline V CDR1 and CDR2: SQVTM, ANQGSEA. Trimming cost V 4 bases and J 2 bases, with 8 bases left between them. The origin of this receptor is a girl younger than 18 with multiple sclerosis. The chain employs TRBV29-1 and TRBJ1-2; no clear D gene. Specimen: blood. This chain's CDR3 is CSVVEGNYGYTF. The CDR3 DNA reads TGCAGCGTTGTAGAGGGCAACTATGGCTACACCTTC.